This TCR beta chain was recorded in a study of shared clonotypes between healthy human individuals. The study, taken as a whole, reports: Richness estimates generally favored naive over memory subsets. All-four-donor shared clonotypes had higher generation probabilities than non-shared clonotypes did.

A few counts support this clone. The antigen is undetermined. All donors were healthy HIV-negative adults lacking recent acute infections or vaccinations. The V gene's germline CDR1 is LNHDA and CDR2 SQIVND (reference sequence). This CDR3 contains 15 residues. Trimming took off 6 bases at V and 0 bases at J, with 12 bases between the two ends. Investigators spread the genomic DNA of each subset evenly over several immunoSEQ plates. The data were produced by immunoSEQ multiplex PCR, yet TCRdb's version contains in-frame clones alone and is incomplete. The sample has about 710,000 clones; around 70% are singletons.

Specimen: memory CD4+ T cells sorted from blood. As for subset: CD45RA-negative fraction. The V and J genes are TRBV19 and TRBJ1-3; D ambiguous. This sequence was found in a woman in her twenties or thirties in good health. CDR3 DNA sequence: TGTGCCAGTAGATTGGGCAGGAGCTCTGGAAACACCATATATTTT. Translated: CASRLGRSSGNTIYF.